The 21 T cell receptor beta chains in this list originate from one sample, sequenced in a study of T cell repertoires and Cas9 in healthy adults. Measured with immunoSEQ multiplex PCR; TCRdb has only the in-frame clones, and not every one. The data hold about 22,000 clones, with about 89% observed a single time. Sequencing was done on a sample of CD4+ effector T cells (CD127+, CD25-, CD137-, CD154-) from PBMCs; culture status not recorded. The receptors come from a human donor in good health.

V is TRBV28 and J is TRBJ2-1; D is uncertain. Germline loops: CDR1 MDHEN, CDR2 SYDVKM. This CDR3 has 14 residues. V lost 5 bases to trimming and J lost 2 bases, with 10 bases between them. The CDR3 DNA is TGTGCCAGCAGTATCCCTGGTCCCTACAATGAGCAGTTCTTC. This encodes CASSIPGPYNEQFF.

The chain carries TRBV18 and TRBJ2-3; D unresolved. Trimming left V 0 bases short and J 4 bases short, with 8 bases between. CDR1 is KGHSH, CDR2 LQKENI, per germline. The CDR3 consists of 14 residues. CDR3 region: CASSPPVFADTQYF. The DNA of the CDR3 is TGTGCCAGCTCACCACCGGTGTTTGCAGATACGCAGTATTTT.

The chain joins TRBV28 to TRBJ2-5; D is possibly TRBD1 (5 bases). This CDR3 has 13 amino acids. Trimming cost V 2 bases and J 2 bases, with 6 bases left between them. Germline values: CDR1 MDHEN, CDR2 SYDVKM. For the CDR3, the DNA is TGTGCCAGCAGTTTACCAGGGCAAGAGACCCAGTACTTC. It translates to CASSLPGQETQYF.

The V call is TRBV7-3, the J call TRBJ2-7; 8 nucleotides align to TRBD2. The end of the DNA is better explained by TRBJ2-1, so the J call may be wrong. CDR3 size: 15 residues. CDR1 is SGHTA, CDR2 FQGTGA, per germline. The CDR3 DNA is TGTGCCAGCAGCCTAGCGGGTGGGCTAAACAATGAGCAGTTCTTC. Its protein is CASSLAGGLNNEQFF.

The rearrangement joins TRBV19 to TRBJ2-7; 10 nucleotides line up with TRBD1. Germline CDR1 and CDR2: LNHDA and SQIVND (reference sequence). There are 14 residues in the CDR3. V was pared by 7 bases and J by 5 bases, with 8 bases of the junction left unmatched. The CDR3 DNA follows: TGTGCCAGTACCACTGGGACAGGGGACCACGAGCAGTACTTC. It is translated as CASTTGTGDHEQYF.

The V call is TRBV14, the J call TRBJ1-2; TRBD1 aligns across 9 bases. The CDR3 sequence is 15 residues long. From germline, CDR1 is SGHDN and CDR2 FVKESK. The V gene end was trimmed by 0 bases and the J gene end by 6 bases; junction bases not matched to a gene: 5. CDR3 loop: CASSQDTGQGNGYTF. The CDR3 DNA sequence: TGTGCCAGCAGCCAAGATACAGGACAGGGGAATGGCTACACCTTC.

The V call is TRBV6-5, the J call TRBJ2-7; D may be TRBD1 or TRBD2 (5 bases each). CDR3 size: 15 residues. Per germline, CDR1 MNHEY and CDR2 SVGAGI. Trimming pared 10 bases from V and 6 bases from J, leaving 25 bases between. The CDR3 nucleotides are TGTGCCACCTCCTTTGGGGGACGGCTCCAAGGCGAGCAGTACTTC. It is translated as CATSFGGRLQGEQYF.

The V and J genes are TRBV4-1 and TRBJ2-7, with 9 positions matching TRBD2. V shed 3 bases and J 4 bases; nucleotides not matched to a gene: 7. Per germline, CDR1 MGHRA and CDR2 YSYEKL. The length of the CDR3 is 15 residues. The CDR3 nucleotides are TGCGCCAGCAGCCAGGATAGCGGGAGAGGGTACGAGCAGTACTTC. This translates into CASSQDSGRGYEQYF.

The chain couples TRBV5-4 to TRBJ2-5; D may be TRBD1 (8 bases). The V and J ends lost 9 bases and 4 bases respectively, with 22 bases between them. Looked up from germline, CDR1 is SGHNT and CDR2 is YYREEE (reference sequence). CDR3 length: 15 amino acids. CDR3 nucleotides: TGTGCCATCCAGGGGGCGGGGGCCGGGGGAGAGACCCAGTACTTC. It is translated as CAIQGAGAGGETQYF. The variable domain in full, with the rest retrieved from reference TRBV5-4 and TRBJ2-5, is ETGVTQSPTHLIKTRGQQVTLRCSSQSGHNTVSWYQQALGQGPQFIFQYYREEENGRGNFPPRFSGLQFPNYSSELNVNALELDDSALYLCAIQGAGAGGETQYFGPGTRLLVL.

V is TRBV4-2 and J is TRBJ1-6; a possible D gene is TRBD1 (6 bases). CDR3 size: 12 residues. Trimming took 11 bases from V and 6 from J, leaving 11 bases between them. Per germline, CDR1 LGHNA and CDR2 YNFKEQ. CDR3 protein: CAAAGANSPLHF. The DNA of the CDR3 is TGTGCCGCGGCGGGGGCTAATTCACCCCTCCACTTT.

This clone was picked up a small number of times. The chain combines TRBV7-3 with TRBJ1-1, with D possibly matching TRBD1 (5 bases). Germline V CDR1 and CDR2: SGHTA, FQGTGA. CDR3 size: 13 residues. The V end lost 2 bases, the J end lost 4 bases, and 8 bases lay between the germline ends. This chain's CDR3 is CASSLGGVTEAFF. The CDR3 DNA sequence: TGTGCCAGCAGCTTAGGGGGGGTCACTGAAGCTTTCTTT.

This clone was counted once. The chain employs TRBV25-1 and TRBJ1-4, with D hard to call. The CDR3 is made up of 13 amino acids. The germline CDR1 and CDR2 sequences are MGHDK and SYGVNS. The V and J ends lost 5 bases and 8 bases respectively, with 12 bases between them. CDR3 nucleotide sequence: TGTGCCAGCAGTCGTCCCGGCGAGGAAAAACTGTTTTTT. Protein product: CASSRPGEEKLFF.

This rearrangement joins TRBV18 to TRBJ2-7, with D unresolved. Trimming stripped 2 bases from V and 3 bases from J, with 14 bases between. Germline CDR1 and CDR2: KGHSH and LQKENI. The CDR3 covers 15 residues. CDR3 loop: CASSPAVNGIYEQYF. CDR3 DNA sequence: TGTGCCAGCTCACCAGCCGTAAATGGGATCTACGAGCAGTACTTC.

The V gene is TRBV6-5, the J gene TRBJ2-7, with TRBD1 matching over 10 bases. Losses at the gene ends were 5 bases for V and 6 bases for J; bases not matched to a gene: 7. This CDR3 is built from 14 residues. The germline gives CDR1 MNHEY, CDR2 SVGAGI. CDR3 amino acids: CASSNRDRGLEQYF. The DNA of the CDR3 is TGTGCCAGCAGTAACCGGGACAGGGGTCTCGAGCAGTACTTC.

The genes are TRBV6-5 and TRBJ1-1; no clear D. Per germline, CDR1 MNHEY and CDR2 SVGAGI. The CDR3 length is 15 residues. V was trimmed by 5 bases and J by 0 bases, leaving 13 bases between them. The CDR3 DNA is TGTGCCAGCAGTCCCCGGGGAGCTGTGAACACTGAAGCTTTCTTT. Translated, it gives CASSPRGAVNTEAFF.

This rearrangement joins TRBV11-2 to TRBJ2-5; TRBD1 aligns across 7 bases. This CDR3 spans 14 amino acids. In germline, CDR1 is SGHAT, CDR2 FQNNGV. V gave up 3 bases and J gave up 2 bases; unmatched junction bases: 3. The CDR3 reads CASSFGTVQETQYF. In nucleotides, the CDR3 is TGTGCCAGCAGCTTCGGGACAGTTCAAGAGACCCAGTACTTC. The whole variable domain, remainder taken from reference TRBV11-2 and TRBJ2-5, is EAGVAQSPRYKIIEKRQSVAFWCNPISGHATLYWYQQILGQGPKLLIQFQNNGVVDDSQLPKDRFSAERLKGVDSTLKIQPAKLEDSAVYLCASSFGTVQETQYFGPGTRLLVL.

This clone was found once. The chain links TRBV29-1 to TRBJ2-7; D might be TRBD2 (5 bases). Between the trimmed V and J ends, which lost 2 bases and 5 bases, there was a span of 7 bases. The CDR3 totals 11 residues. The germline CDR1 and CDR2 sequences are SQVTM and ANQGSEA. This CDR3 reads CSVEIGDEQYF. The CDR3 coding sequence is TGCAGCGTTGAAATCGGGGACGAGCAGTACTTC.

A single count supports this clone. The chain uses TRBV28 and TRBJ1-1, with TRBD1 matching 7 bases. Germline CDR1 reads MDHEN; CDR2 reads SYDVKM. The CDR3 consists of 16 residues. The V segment lost 5 bases and the J segment 2 bases; nucleotides outside the gene matches: 11. The chain's CDR3 is CASSPGGGHVNTEAFF. CDR3 DNA: TGTGCCAGCAGTCCAGGGGGGGGACACGTAAACACTGAAGCTTTCTTT.

The genes are TRBV11-1 and TRBJ2-5; 8 bases fit TRBD1. There are 14 residues in the CDR3. V dropped 5 bases and J dropped 2; count of bases not matched to a gene: 4. Looked up from germline, CDR1 is SGHAT and CDR2 is FQDESV (reference sequence). CDR3 sequence (DNA): TGTGCCAGCAGCCCCGACAGGGGACAAGAGACCCAGTACTTC. The encoded protein is CASSPDRGQETQYF.

The CDR3: CASKGSALGDQPQHF. DNA of the CDR3: TGTGCCAGCAAAGGGTCAGCCTTGGGTGATCAGCCCCAGCATTTT. The rearrangement links TRBV2 to TRBJ1-5; D not resolved. Germline V gene lookup returns CDR1 SNHLY and CDR2 FYNNEI. The CDR3 loop spans 15 amino acids. V shed 7 bases and J shed 5 bases, with 18 bases lying between them.

The chain combines TRBV7-8 with TRBJ1-5, with 7 bases matching TRBD1. This CDR3 region has 19 residues. V shed 4 bases, J shed 2 bases, and the junction held 17 bases outside the gene matches. Germline CDR1 reads SGHVS; CDR2 reads FQNEAQ. CDR3 sequence: CASSWGRVGLGQGNQPQHF. CDR3 in DNA: TGTGCCAGCAGCTGGGGGCGGGTGGGACTAGGACAGGGCAATCAGCCCCAGCATTTT. The entire variable domain, with the rest obtained from reference TRBV7-8 and TRBJ1-5, is as follows: GAGVSQSPRYKVAKRGQDVALRCDPISGHVSLFWYQQALGQGPEFLTYFQNEAQLDKSGLPSDRFFAERPEGSVSTLKIQRTQQEDSAVYLCASSWGRVGLGQGNQPQHFGDGTRLSIL.